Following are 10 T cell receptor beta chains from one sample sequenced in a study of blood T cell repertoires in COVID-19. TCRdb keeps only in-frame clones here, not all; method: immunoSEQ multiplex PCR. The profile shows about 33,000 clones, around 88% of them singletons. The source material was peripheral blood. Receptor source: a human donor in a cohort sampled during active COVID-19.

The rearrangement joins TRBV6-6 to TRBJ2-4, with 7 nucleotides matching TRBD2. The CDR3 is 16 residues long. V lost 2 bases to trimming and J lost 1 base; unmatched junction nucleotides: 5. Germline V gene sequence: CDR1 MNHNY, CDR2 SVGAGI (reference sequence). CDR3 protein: CASSYPGREAKNIQYF. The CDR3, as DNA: TGTGCCAGCAGTTACCCGGGGAGGGAGGCCAAAAACATTCAGTACTTC.

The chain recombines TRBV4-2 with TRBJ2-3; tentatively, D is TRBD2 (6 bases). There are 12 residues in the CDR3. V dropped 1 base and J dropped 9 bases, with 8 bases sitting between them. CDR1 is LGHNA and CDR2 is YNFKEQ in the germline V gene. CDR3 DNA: TGTGCCAGCAGCCAAGCGGAGGGGACGCAGTATTTT. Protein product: CASSQAEGTQYF.

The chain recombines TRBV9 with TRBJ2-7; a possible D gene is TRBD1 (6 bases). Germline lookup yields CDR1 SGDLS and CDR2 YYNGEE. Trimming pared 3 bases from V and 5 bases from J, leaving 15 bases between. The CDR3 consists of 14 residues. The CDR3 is CASSERGFSDEQYF. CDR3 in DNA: TGTGCCAGCAGCGAGAGGGGGTTTTCCGACGAGCAGTACTTC.

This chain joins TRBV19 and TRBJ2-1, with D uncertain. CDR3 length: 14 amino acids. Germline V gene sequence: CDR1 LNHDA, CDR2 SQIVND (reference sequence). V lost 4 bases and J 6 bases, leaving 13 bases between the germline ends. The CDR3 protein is CASSTHDSRNEQFF. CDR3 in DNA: TGTGCCAGTAGTACCCACGATAGCCGCAATGAGCAGTTCTTC.

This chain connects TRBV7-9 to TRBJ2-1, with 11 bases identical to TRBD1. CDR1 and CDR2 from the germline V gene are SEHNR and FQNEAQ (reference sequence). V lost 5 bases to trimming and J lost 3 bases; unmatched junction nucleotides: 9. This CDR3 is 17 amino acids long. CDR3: CASSHEFGTGGYNEQFF. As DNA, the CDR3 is TGTGCCAGCAGCCACGAGTTCGGGACAGGGGGCTACAATGAGCAGTTCTTC.

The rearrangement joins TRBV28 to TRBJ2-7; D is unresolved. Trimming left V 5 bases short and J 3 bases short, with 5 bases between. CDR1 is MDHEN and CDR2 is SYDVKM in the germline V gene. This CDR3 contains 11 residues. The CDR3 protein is CASSKYYEQYF. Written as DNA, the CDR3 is TGTGCCAGCAGTAAATACTACGAGCAGTACTTC.

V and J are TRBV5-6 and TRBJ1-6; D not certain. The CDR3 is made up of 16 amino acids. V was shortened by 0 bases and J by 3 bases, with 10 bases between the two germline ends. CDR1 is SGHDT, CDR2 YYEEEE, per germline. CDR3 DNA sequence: TGTGCCAGCAGCTTGGGTGCGGGTATCTATAATTCACCCCTCCACTTT. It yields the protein CASSLGAGIYNSPLHF.

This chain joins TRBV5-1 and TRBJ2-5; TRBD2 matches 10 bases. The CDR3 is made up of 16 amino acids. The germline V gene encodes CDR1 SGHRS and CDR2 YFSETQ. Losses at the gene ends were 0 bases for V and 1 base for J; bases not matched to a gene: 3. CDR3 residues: CASSLAVAGGQETQYF. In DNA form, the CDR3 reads TGCGCCAGCAGCTTGGCCGTAGCGGGGGGCCAAGAGACCCAGTACTTC.

For the CDR3, the DNA is TGTGCCAGCAGTTTCCGGAGCGAAAAACTGTTTTTT. It codes for CASSFRSEKLFF. The chain joins TRBV12-3 or TRBV12-4 to TRBJ1-4; D unclear. Trimming stripped 3 bases from V and 8 bases from J, with 7 bases between. The CDR3 sequence is 12 residues long.

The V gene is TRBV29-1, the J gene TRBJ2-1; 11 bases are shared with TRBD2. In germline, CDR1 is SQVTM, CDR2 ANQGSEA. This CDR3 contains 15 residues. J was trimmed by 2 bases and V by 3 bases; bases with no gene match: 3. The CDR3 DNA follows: TGCAGCGTTGACGAGGGACTAGCGGCCTACAATGAGCAGTTCTTC. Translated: CSVDEGLAAYNEQFF.